This TCR beta chain was sequenced during a study of T cells in Graves' hyperthyroidism and ophthalmopathy. Patients were aged 18 to 65, had disease duration under 2 months, and had newly diagnosed hyperthyroidism. Uncontrolled infections, other autoimmune diseases, pregnancy or lactation led to exclusion of patients. Orbital computed tomography and thyroid ultrasound, together with serum TRAb and thyroxine and clinical symptoms, were used for diagnoses. RNA transcripts provided the source from which TCR beta CDR3 regions were amplified. Primed by the HTBI set, a first-round RT-PCR was run on the TCR CDR3. TCRdb passed the multiplex PCR reads through MiXCR, listing each CDR3 protein once. The data hold some 500,000 distinct CDR3 sequences, with about 15% observed a single time. CDR1 and CDR2 (germline): SGHAT, FQNNGV. The V and J ends lost 1 base and 6 bases respectively, with 16 bases between them. The CDR3 covers 15 residues.

This clonotype was seen many times. This sequence was found in a woman younger than 35 with Graves' hyperthyroidism. The rearrangement links TRBV11-2 to TRBJ2-7; D might be TRBD1 (5 bases). Sequenced sample: blood. The CDR3 DNA sequence: TGTGCCAGCAGCTTAGGTTGGGGCAGTCTTATCGAGCAGTACTTC. Its translation: CASSLGWGSLIEQYF.